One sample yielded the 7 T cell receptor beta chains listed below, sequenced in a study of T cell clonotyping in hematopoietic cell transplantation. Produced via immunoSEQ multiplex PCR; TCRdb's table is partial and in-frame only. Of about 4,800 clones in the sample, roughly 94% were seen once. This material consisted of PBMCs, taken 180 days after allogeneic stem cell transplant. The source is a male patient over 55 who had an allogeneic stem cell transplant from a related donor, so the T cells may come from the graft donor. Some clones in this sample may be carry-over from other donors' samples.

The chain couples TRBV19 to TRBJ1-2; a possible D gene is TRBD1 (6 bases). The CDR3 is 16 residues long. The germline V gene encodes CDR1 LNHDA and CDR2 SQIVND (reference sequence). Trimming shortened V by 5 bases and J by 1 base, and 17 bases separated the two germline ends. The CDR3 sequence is CASSPPGEGGNYGYTF. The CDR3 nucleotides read TGTGCCAGTAGTCCGCCCGGTGAAGGGGGTAACTATGGCTACACCTTC.

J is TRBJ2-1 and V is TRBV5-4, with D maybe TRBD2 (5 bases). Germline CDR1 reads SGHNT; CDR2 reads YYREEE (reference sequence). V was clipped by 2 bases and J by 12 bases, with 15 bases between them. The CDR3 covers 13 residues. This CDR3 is CASSFLTEGGQFF. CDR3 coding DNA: TGTGCCAGCAGCTTCCTAACTGAGGGCGGGCAGTTCTTC.

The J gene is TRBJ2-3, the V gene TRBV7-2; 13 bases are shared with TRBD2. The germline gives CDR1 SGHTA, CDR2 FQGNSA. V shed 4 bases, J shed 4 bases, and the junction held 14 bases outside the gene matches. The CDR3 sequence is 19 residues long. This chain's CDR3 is CASSSLILAGGQYPDTQYF. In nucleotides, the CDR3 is TGTGCCAGCAGCTCTCTTATACTAGCGGGGGGGCAGTACCCAGATACGCAGTATTTT.

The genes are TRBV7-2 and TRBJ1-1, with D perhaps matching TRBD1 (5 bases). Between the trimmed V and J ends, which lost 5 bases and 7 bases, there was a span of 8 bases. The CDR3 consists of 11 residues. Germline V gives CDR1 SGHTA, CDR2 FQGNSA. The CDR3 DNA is TGTGCCAGCAGCGGTGACAGTGAAGCTTTCTTT. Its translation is CASSGDSEAFF.

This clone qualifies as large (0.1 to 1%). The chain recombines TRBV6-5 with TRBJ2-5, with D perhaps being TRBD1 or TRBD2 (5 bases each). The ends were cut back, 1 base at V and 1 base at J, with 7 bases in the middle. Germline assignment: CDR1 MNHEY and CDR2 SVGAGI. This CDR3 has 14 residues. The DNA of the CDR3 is TGTGCCAGCAGTTACTTTGGGGGCCAAGAGACCCAGTACTTC. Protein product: CASSYFGGQETQYF.

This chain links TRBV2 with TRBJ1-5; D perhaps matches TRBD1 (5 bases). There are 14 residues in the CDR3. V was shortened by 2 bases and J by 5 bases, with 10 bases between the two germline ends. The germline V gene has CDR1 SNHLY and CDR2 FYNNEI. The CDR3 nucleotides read TGTGCCAGCAGTGAACAGGGTAGTTATCAGCCCCAGCATTTT. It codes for CASSEQGSYQPQHF.

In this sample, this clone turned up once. The CDR3 DNA is TGCGCCAGCAGCCGGGGGACAGGGGTGTCCTATGGCTACACCTTC. As protein: CASSRGTGVSYGYTF. The V call is TRBV4-3, the J call TRBJ1-2, with 10 bases lining up with TRBD1. The germline V gene encodes CDR1 LGHNA and CDR2 YSLEER. Trimming cost V 4 bases and J 4 bases; bases outside gene matches: 6. The CDR3 contains 15 residues.